This entry concerns a single TCR beta chain. V was clipped by 8 bases and J by 4 bases, with 11 bases between them. This CDR3 comprises 11 residues. In germline, CDR1 is DFQATT, CDR2 SNEGSKA (reference sequence). This sample is drawn from a study of blood T cell repertoires in COVID-19. Methods used by the authors: Reference gene primer amplification yielded estimated nucleated cell counts. Only in-frame clones appear in the TCRdb table, and some are missing; sequencing was by immunoSEQ multiplex PCR. D and trimming come from the DNA, and the V and J calls and clone size come from that table. Among about half a million clones listed, approximately 83% were seen once.

The clonotype originates from a human donor in a cohort sampled during active COVID-19. The J gene is TRBJ1-1, the V gene TRBV20-1; D gene uncertain. Sequencing input: peripheral blood. The CDR3 nucleotides read TGCAGTACGAGGCGAGTCACTGAAGCTTTCTTT. Protein: CSTRRVTEAFF.